This TCR beta chain was sequenced in a study of T-cell reconstitution after alpha-beta-depleted transplantation in children. The V gene lost 7 bases and the J gene lost 1 base, with 16 bases spanning the gap. CDR1 is SQVTM and CDR2 is ANQGSEA in the germline V gene. The CDR3 is 14 residues long. Construction of the TCRbeta library involved unique molecular identifiers. TCRdb re-derived calls from the PCR reads in MiXCR, one entry per CDR3 protein. The data hold some 600,000 distinct CDR3 sequences, with 10% to 15% observed a single time. This TCR came from a male patient aged 5 to 17 who had a stem cell transplant for acute myeloid leukemia, so the T cells may come from the graft donor. The sequencing used PBMCs, mostly from graft donor cells, collected 360 days after TCRalphabeta/CD19-depleted stem cell transplant. The chain couples TRBV29-1 to TRBJ1-1, with D tentatively TRBD1 (6 bases). CDR3: CSATSRGGNTEAFF. The CDR3 DNA is TGCAGCGCCACCTCCCGAGGGGGGAACACTGAAGCTTTCTTT.